This T cell receptor beta chain was captured by sequencing in a study of technical replicates of blood from several donors (dated by TCRdb to about 2017). As concerns this clone: It has no known antigen specificity. No clone much larger than this one lies a single base away; base qualities are absent.

The library was obtained by the immunoSEQ multiplex PCR assay. TCRdb limited this immuneACCESS table to in-frame rearrangements with V and J called. A share of clones is missing; checked studies link under half to unresolved V genes, and the rest is unexplained. Across this sample there are over 90,000 clones, with approximately 95% seen only once. The ten top clones hold around 0.21% of the sample. Per the germline V gene, MGHRA is the CDR1 and YSYEKL is the CDR2. Trimming accounts for 1 base at V and 7 bases at J, while the number of junction bases matched to no gene is 12. From the cysteine up to the phenylalanine, the CDR3 has a length of 16 residues. Only CDR3 DNA remains: 48 bases, in frame from the first base.

The sequence came from a human donor in good health. Recombination joined TRBV4-1 with TRBJ2-5, and 7 junction bases match TRBD2. Material: T cells isolated from PBMCs. In nucleotide form, the sequence is TGCGCCAGCAGCCAAGGGTTCAGCGGACTAGGGGCGACCCAGTACTTC. Translation gives CASSQGFSGLGATQYF.